Reported below is one T cell receptor (beta chain). Methods used by the authors: Amplified reference gene primers provided the basis for estimating nucleated cell counts. Data came from immunoSEQ multiplex PCR; TCRdb stores just in-frame clones and leaves some out. V and J calls and clone size are given by that table; D and trimming were obtained from the DNA. The data hold over 90,000 clones, with around 84% observed a single time. The sample comes from a study of blood T cell repertoires in COVID-19. The wider study: Whether acute or convalescent, the COVID-19 samples came from the United States, Italy and Spain. T cells, B-cell-depleted T cells, or PBMCs supplied cDNA or gDNA.

The CDR3 is 14 amino acids. Germline lookup yields CDR1 LGHDT and CDR2 YNNKEL (reference sequence). Trimming took 4 bases from V and 5 from J; bases not matched to a gene: 4. The sequence was collected from a woman aged 55-70 years in a cohort sampled during active or convalescent COVID-19. Sequenced input: peripheral blood. V gene TRBV3-1 (or the pseudogene TRBV3-2) combines with J gene TRBJ2-5; 10 positions match TRBD1. In DNA, the CDR3 is TGTGCCAGCAGCCGGGGACAGGGGAGGGAGACCCAGTACTTC. Protein sequence: CASSRGQGRETQYF.